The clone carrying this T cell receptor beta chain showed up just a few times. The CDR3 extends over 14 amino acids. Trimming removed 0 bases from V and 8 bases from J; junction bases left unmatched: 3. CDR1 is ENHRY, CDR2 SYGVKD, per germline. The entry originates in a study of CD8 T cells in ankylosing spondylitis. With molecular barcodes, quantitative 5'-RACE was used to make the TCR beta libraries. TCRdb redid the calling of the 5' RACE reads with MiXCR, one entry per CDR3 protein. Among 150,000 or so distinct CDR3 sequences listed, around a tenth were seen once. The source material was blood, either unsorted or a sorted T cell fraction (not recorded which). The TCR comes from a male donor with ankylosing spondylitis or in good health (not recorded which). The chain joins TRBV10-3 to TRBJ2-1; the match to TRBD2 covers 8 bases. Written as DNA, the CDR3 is TGTGCCATCAGTGAGTCACCGGGGGGGTATGAGCAGTTCTTC. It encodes CAISESPGGYEQFF.